This T cell receptor beta chain stems from a study of control samples from healthy donors and cancer patients. The method was immunoSEQ multiplex PCR; TCRdb's version includes in-frame clones alone and lacks a portion of them. This sample has over 150,000 clones, with almost 90% found just once. Trimming shortened V by 0 bases and J by 7 bases, and 7 bases separated the two germline ends. The CDR3 loop spans 12 amino acids. Germline V gives CDR1 SGDLS, CDR2 YYNGEE. This clone occurred a few times. This chain links TRBV9 with TRBJ2-5; no definite D call. The sample was blood. The clonotype comes from a woman between 45 and 60 years old in good health. CDR3 loop: CASSVDARTQYF. The CDR3 nucleotides read TGTGCCAGCAGCGTAGACGCTCGGACCCAGTACTTC.